This entry lists 20 T cell receptor beta chains sequenced from one sample in a study of T cells in localized non-small cell lung cancer. The assay was immunoSEQ multiplex PCR, and TCRdb's table has in-frame clones only and misses some. The sample shows about 75,000 clones, 65% to 85% of them seen only once. The specimen comprised peripheral blood, sampled before any cancer treatment. Receptors originate from a female donor at least 60 years old with stage I lung adenocarcinoma.

J is TRBJ1-5 and V is TRBV18, with D hard to call. The CDR3 has 14 residues. Germline V lookup: CDR1 KGHSH, CDR2 LQKENI. The V end lost 6 bases, the J end lost 0 bases, and 9 bases lay between the germline ends. CDR3 nucleotides: TGTGCCAGCTCTCTAGGGATTAGCAATCAGCCCCAGCATTTT. This translates into CASSLGISNQPQHF.

The chain couples TRBV7-9 to TRBJ1-2; D not certain. The ends were cut back, 4 bases at V and 4 bases at J, with 7 bases in the middle. CDR1 and CDR2 from the germline V gene are SEHNR and FQNEAQ (reference sequence). The CDR3 has 12 amino acids. Here the CDR3 DNA reads TGTGCCAGCAGCTCGGCAGGCTATGGCTACACCTTC. Encoded protein: CASSSAGYGYTF.

In this sample, this clone turned up a few times. V and J are TRBV6-1 and TRBJ1-5, with unresolved D. V was pared by 3 bases and J by 5 bases, with 5 bases between. CDR1 is MNHNS, CDR2 SASEGT, per germline. CDR3 length: 12 residues. The CDR3 region is CASSESYQPQHF. CDR3 in DNA: TGTGCCAGCAGTGAGTCTTATCAGCCCCAGCATTTT.

This rearrangement joins TRBV2 to TRBJ2-3; D not resolved. Deletions cut 5 bases from V and 10 bases from J, with 13 bases between. This CDR3 region has 12 residues. Germline V lookup: CDR1 SNHLY, CDR2 FYNNEI. Here the CDR3 reads CASSLPGAPQYF. The CDR3 nucleotides are TGTGCCAGCAGTCTACCTGGAGCCCCGCAGTATTTT.

The chain is built from TRBV5-1 and TRBJ1-2; tentative D call: TRBD1 (6 bases). CDR1 and CDR2 (germline): SGHRS, YFSETQ. The CDR3 is made up of 15 amino acids. V was pared by 0 bases and J by 3 bases, with 12 bases between. The DNA for the CDR3 is TGCGCCAGCAGCTTGGGACAGGCTCCATACTATGGCTACACCTTC. Its protein product is CASSLGQAPYYGYTF.

The gene calls are TRBV11-1 and TRBJ2-7; 7 bases fit TRBD2. Looked up from germline, CDR1 is SGHAT and CDR2 is FQDESV (reference sequence). The V and J ends lost 5 bases and 5 bases, in that order; junction bases with no gene match: 9. The CDR3 spans 14 residues. CDR3: CASSREHGGDEQYF. The CDR3 coding sequence is TGTGCCAGCAGCCGAGAGCATGGGGGGGACGAGCAGTACTTC. Based on the CDR3 plus reference TRBV11-1 and TRBJ2-7, the full variable domain is EAEVAQSPRYKITEKSQAVAFWCDPISGHATLYWYRQILGQGPELLVQFQDESVVDDSQLPKDRFSAERLKGVDSTLKIQPAELGDSAMYLCASSREHGGDEQYFGPGTRLTVT.

For the CDR3, the DNA is TGTGCCTGGAACCCGGGCAGGGCTAATGAAAAACTGTTTTTT. Encoded protein: CAWNPGRANEKLFF. The genes are TRBV30 and TRBJ1-4; maybe TRBD1 (5 bases). Trimming removed 4 bases from V and 3 bases from J, with 12 bases in between. Germline V gives CDR1 GTSNPN, CDR2 SVGIG (reference sequence). This CDR3 spans 14 amino acids.

This clone was detected only once. This sequence joins TRBV29-1 and TRBJ2-2, with a weak D call TRBD2 (5 bases). Germline loops: CDR1 SQVTM, CDR2 ANQGSEA. There are 14 residues in the CDR3. The CDR3 region is CSHSGRMNTGELFF. The CDR3 DNA is TGCAGTCATTCGGGGAGAATGAACACCGGGGAGCTGTTTTTT.

This chain links TRBV11-2 with TRBJ2-5, with TRBD2 matching over 10 bases. This CDR3 contains 16 residues. Germline CDR1 and CDR2: SGHAT and FQNNGV. The ends lost 3 bases at V and 5 bases at J; junction bases unmatched: 9. The CDR3 DNA sequence: TGTGCCAGCAGCTTTGGCCTAGCGGGGGAATGGGAGACCCAGTACTTC. Translation: CASSFGLAGEWETQYF.

Only a few counts were recorded for this clone. The chain couples TRBV7-2 to TRBJ1-1; D unresolved. Germline CDR1 reads SGHTA; CDR2 reads FQGNSA. V gave up 2 bases and J gave up 5 bases, with 12 bases separating them. The CDR3 is 14 amino acids. The CDR3 sequence is CASSLNGLRTEAFF. The CDR3 bases are TGTGCCAGCAGCTTAAATGGCCTGCGGACTGAAGCTTTCTTT.

The chain carries TRBV27 and TRBJ2-7, with 9 bases lining up with TRBD2. With V trimmed by 4 bases and J by 4 bases, 8 bases remained unmatched. Germline V gene sequence: CDR1 MNHEY, CDR2 SMNVEV (reference sequence). This CDR3 is 15 amino acids long. CDR3 nucleotide sequence: TGTGCCAGCAGTTGGCGGGAGGGAACTACGTACGAGCAGTACTTC. Translation: CASSWREGTTYEQYF.

This clone was seen a few times. Written as DNA, the CDR3 is TGTGCCAGCAGTTTATCAAGGGCCACGACCTATGGCTACACCTTC. Its protein product is CASSLSRATTYGYTF. V is TRBV27 and J is TRBJ1-2; D is undetermined. CDR1 is MNHEY, CDR2 SMNVEV, per germline (reference sequence). V lost 0 bases and J lost 4, with 12 bases in between. This CDR3 is built from 15 residues.

This clone occurred once. The V and J genes are TRBV5-1 and TRBJ2-1; TRBD1 is a possible D gene (6 bases). Trimming took off 0 bases at V and 3 bases at J, with 13 bases between the two ends. This CDR3 is 16 amino acids long. Germline V gene data show CDR1 as SGHRS and CDR2 as YFSETQ. CDR3 nucleotides: TGCGCCAGCAGCTTGGGTCAGGGGAGAGGCTACAATGAGCAGTTCTTC. It yields the protein CASSLGQGRGYNEQFF.

The rearrangement joins TRBV6-5 to TRBJ2-1; D may be TRBD2 (5 bases). CDR1 is MNHEY, CDR2 SVGAGI, per germline. This CDR3 is 16 amino acids long. V was clipped by 0 bases and J by 2 bases, with 11 bases between them. The CDR3 spells CASSYSAGGTYNEQFF. The CDR3 bases are TGTGCCAGCAGTTACTCGGCGGGTGGTACCTACAATGAGCAGTTCTTC.

The gene calls are TRBV19 and TRBJ1-3, with D possibly being TRBD1 (6 bases). Germline values: CDR1 LNHDA, CDR2 SQIVND (reference sequence). Trimming left V 3 bases short and J 2 bases short, with 14 bases between. The CDR3 covers 16 residues. The CDR3 here is CASSMPVTGPGNTIYF. As DNA, the CDR3 is TGTGCCAGTAGTATGCCCGTAACAGGGCCTGGAAACACCATATATTTT.

The chain joins TRBV11-2 to TRBJ2-7; D might be TRBD1 (5 bases). V shed 0 bases and J shed 1 base, with 7 bases lying between them. CDR3 size: 14 residues. Per the germline V gene, CDR1 is SGHAT and CDR2 is FQNNGV. CDR3 loop: CASSLERGSYEQYF. The CDR3 nucleotides are TGTGCCAGCAGCTTAGAAAGGGGATCCTACGAGCAGTACTTC.

CDR3 sequence (DNA): TGTGCCAGCAGCTTGATTAGCGGGGGAGAGCAGTTCTTC. Translating gives CASSLISGGEQFF. This chain joins TRBV7-3 and TRBJ2-1, with 9 bases aligning to TRBD2. J gave up 10 bases and V 3 bases, and 4 bases lay outside the gene matches. The germline V gene encodes CDR1 SGHTA and CDR2 FQGTGA. This CDR3 contains 13 residues.

CDR3 coding DNA: TGTGCCAGCATCATTAGCGGGAATTGGTACAATGAGCAGTTCTTC. It encodes CASIISGNWYNEQFF. The chain employs TRBV5-8 and TRBJ2-1; 8 bases are shared with TRBD2. The CDR3 contains 15 residues. The germline V gene has CDR1 SGHTS and CDR2 YDEGEE. Trimming removed 6 bases from V and 4 bases from J; junction bases left unmatched: 9. Complete variable domain (other parts from reference TRBV5-8 and TRBJ2-1): EAGVTQSPTHLIKTRGQQATLRCSPISGHTSVYWYQQALGLGLQFLLWYDEGEERNRGNFPPRFSGRQFPNYSSELNVNALELEDSALYLCASIISGNWYNEQFFGPGTRLTVL.

The V call is TRBV9, the J call TRBJ1-1; the match to TRBD1 covers 7 bases. J gave up 11 bases and V 3 bases, and 7 bases lay outside the gene matches. CDR1 is SGDLS and CDR2 is YYNGEE in the germline V gene. The CDR3 has 12 amino acids. The CDR3: CASSASTGVAFF. CDR3 coding DNA: TGTGCCAGCAGCGCGTCAACAGGGGTGGCTTTCTTT.

The V call is TRBV7-7, the J call TRBJ2-7; 9 bases are shared with TRBD1. V trimming: 5 bases; J trimming: 5 bases; junction bases outside the gene matches: 7. Germline V CDR1 and CDR2: SSHAT, FNYEAQ (reference sequence). The CDR3 runs 14 residues. The CDR3 DNA sequence: TGTGCCAGCAGCGGGGACAGGGAGATGGACGAGCAGTACTTC. Translation: CASSGDREMDEQYF.